Below, 24 T cell receptor beta chains from the same sample are listed, as sequenced in a study of blood T cells in healthy people across ages. For the second PCR, which ran for about 6 to 11 cycles, a sample-barcoded 5' primer and a J-beta primer mix were used. Each CDR3 protein is one row after TCRdb ran MiXCR on the 5' RACE reads. The data show approximately 1.5 million distinct CDR3 sequences, with 42% seen just once and just over 4% held by the top ten. The sample consisted of blood. These receptors were taken from a woman between 18 and 30 years old in good health.

This clonotype was detected only a few times. The chain couples TRBV2 to TRBJ2-3; no definite D call. V shed 6 bases and J shed 1 base, with 14 bases lying between them. CDR3 length: 15 amino acids. Germline CDR1 is SNHLY and CDR2 is FYNNEI. The CDR3 sequence is CASSQGLGGTDTQYF. CDR3 DNA: TGTGCCAGCAGCCAAGGTCTAGGAGGCACAGATACGCAGTATTTT.

This clonotype was found once. V gene TRBV20-1 combines with J gene TRBJ2-1; the D gene is possibly TRBD2 (6 bases). The CDR3 is made up of 15 amino acids. V lost 5 bases and J 5 bases, leaving 19 bases between the germline ends. Per germline, CDR1 DFQATT and CDR2 SNEGSKA (reference sequence). Written as DNA, the CDR3 is TGCAGTGCTTTGATTACCGGGACTCTGAACAATGAGCAGTTCTTC. It codes for CSALITGTLNNEQFF.

The chain combines TRBV6-5 with TRBJ2-2; D is uncertain. The CDR3 has 14 residues. Germline V gives CDR1 MNHEY, CDR2 SVGAGI. V was shortened by 2 bases and J by 7 bases, with 11 bases between the two germline ends. The CDR3 spells CASSYLARNGELFF. CDR3 coding DNA: TGTGCCAGCAGTTACCTGGCCCGCAACGGGGAGCTGTTTTTT.

This clonotype has more than one count but fewer than ten. The rearrangement joins TRBV6-6 to TRBJ2-7; D gene ambiguous. Trimming stripped 5 bases from V and 6 bases from J, with 14 bases between. Germline V gene lookup returns CDR1 MNHNY and CDR2 SVGAGI (reference sequence). There are 13 residues in the CDR3. CDR3 amino acids: CASSDPTRTEQYF. The CDR3 nucleotides read TGTGCCAGCAGTGACCCGACAAGGACCGAGCAGTACTTC.

This clonotype showed up just a few times. The J gene is TRBJ1-4, the V gene TRBV2, with D unclear. From germline, CDR1 is SNHLY and CDR2 FYNNEI. Trimming removed 4 bases at V and 3 bases at J, with 9 bases between. This CDR3 region has 14 residues. CDR3 bases: TGTGCCAGCAGTGCTTGGGAAGCTAATGAAAAACTGTTTTTT. This encodes CASSAWEANEKLFF.

The chain links TRBV20-1 to TRBJ1-2; D is possibly TRBD1 (6 bases). Trimming stripped 3 bases from V and 5 bases from J, with 16 bases between. CDR3 length: 14 residues. The germline CDR1 and CDR2 sequences are DFQATT and SNEGSKA (reference sequence). The CDR3 spells CSARRDTEGYGYTF. The CDR3 coding sequence is TGCAGTGCTAGGCGGGACACTGAGGGGTATGGCTACACCTTC.

The rearrangement joins TRBV27 to TRBJ2-2; D not certain. Trimming removed 4 bases from V and 6 bases from J, with 12 bases in between. Germline-derived CDR1 and CDR2 are MNHEY and SMNVEV (reference sequence). The length of the CDR3 is 14 residues. In DNA, the CDR3 is TGTGCCAGCAGTTCTACGAACGAACCCGGGGAGCTGTTTTTT. Protein product: CASSSTNEPGELFF.

There are many counts of this clonotype. The chain employs TRBV6-2 or TRBV6-3 and TRBJ2-7; TRBD2 matches at 8 bases. CDR1 and CDR2 from the germline V gene are MNHEY and SVGEGT. With 2 bases clipped from V and 3 bases from J, the junction kept 0 bases outside the gene matches. This CDR3 is 13 amino acids long. The CDR3 loop is CASSYGTSYEQYF. In DNA form, the CDR3 reads TGTGCCAGCAGTTACGGGACTAGCTACGAGCAGTACTTC.

The V and J genes are TRBV4-1 and TRBJ2-3, with D unclear. The V end lost 0 bases, the J end lost 2 bases, and 12 bases lay between the germline ends. CDR3 size: 16 residues. CDR1 and CDR2 from the germline V gene are MGHRA and YSYEKL. The CDR3: CASSQDGRGPTDTQYF. DNA for the CDR3: TGCGCCAGCAGCCAAGATGGTCGAGGACCCACAGATACGCAGTATTTT.

The chain joins TRBV20-1 to TRBJ1-1; unclear D gene. This CDR3 region has 15 residues. V was cut by 3 bases and J by 2 bases, with 16 bases left in between. CDR1 and CDR2 (germline): DFQATT, SNEGSKA (reference sequence). The CDR3 loop is CSASPSGLTNTEAFF. In DNA form, the CDR3 reads TGCAGTGCTAGTCCTTCAGGACTGACAAACACTGAAGCTTTCTTT.

This clonotype was seen just once. The chain uses TRBV9 and TRBJ2-3, with TRBD1 matching over 7 bases. From germline, CDR1 is SGDLS and CDR2 YYNGEE. There are 15 residues in the CDR3. The V gene end was trimmed by 3 bases and the J gene end by 1 base; junction bases not matched to a gene: 5. The CDR3 sequence: CASSGQGWGTDTQYF. CDR3 nucleotide sequence: TGTGCCAGCAGCGGACAGGGTTGGGGCACAGATACGCAGTATTTT.

The chain combines TRBV12-3 or TRBV12-4 with TRBJ2-4; D may be TRBD2 (6 bases). The CDR3 has 17 residues. The V end lost 6 bases, the J end lost 3 bases, and 21 bases lay between the germline ends. The CDR3: CASSQISRVEGKNIQYF. The CDR3 region has the DNA TGTGCCAGCAGCCAGATATCCAGGGTGGAGGGCAAAAACATTCAGTACTTC.

This clonotype has a handful of counts. The junction and the germline gene differ at one end; a read error may be behind it. The chain is built from TRBV20-1 and TRBJ2-1, with D perhaps being TRBD1 or TRBD2 (5 bases each). This CDR3 is built from 16 residues. The germline CDR1 and CDR2 sequences are DFQATT and SNEGSKA (reference sequence). The CDR3 DNA follows: TGCAGTGTTAGAGATCCTTGGCAGGGAGACCACAATGAGCAGTTCTTC. Translating it yields CSVRDPWQGDHNEQFF.

The genes are TRBV28 and TRBJ1-1; D is uncertain. V lost 7 bases to trimming and J lost 0 bases, with 12 bases between them. This CDR3 contains 14 residues. Germline assignment: CDR1 MDHEN and CDR2 SYDVKM. The CDR3 here is CASNGRTMNTEAFF. The CDR3 region has the DNA TGTGCCAGCAATGGACGGACTATGAACACTGAAGCTTTCTTT.

This clonotype appeared a few times. V usage is TRBV9 and J usage is TRBJ2-1, with 7 positions matching TRBD2. V was clipped by 0 bases and J by 8 bases; unmatched bases: 11. This CDR3 is 16 amino acids long. Germline assignment: CDR1 SGDLS and CDR2 YYNGEE. The CDR3 DNA reads TGTGCCAGCAGCGTAGAAGTACTAGCGAGACCCCATGAGCAGTTCTTC. Translated: CASSVEVLARPHEQFF.

The chain links TRBV7-9 to TRBJ2-6; D unclear. V lost 1 base and J 0 bases, leaving 10 bases between the germline ends. The CDR3 consists of 17 residues. Germline V gives CDR1 SEHNR, CDR2 FQNEAQ (reference sequence). The CDR3 DNA follows: TGTGCCAGCAGCTTAGTAGCAGAGCCCTCTGGGGCCAACGTCCTGACTTTC. This gives the protein CASSLVAEPSGANVLTF.

Details on this clonotype: This may stem from a read error, because a much larger clone lies one nucleotide away. V and J are TRBV7-2 and TRBJ1-2; a possible D gene is TRBD1 (6 bases). V shed 6 bases and J shed 4 bases, with 9 bases lying between them. CDR3 length: 12 amino acids. Germline V lookup: CDR1 SGHTA, CDR2 FQGNSA. CDR3 coding DNA: TGTGCCAGCAGGGAACAGGGCTATGGCTACACCTTC. It translates to CASREQGYGYTF.

The V gene is TRBV7-2, the J gene TRBJ2-5; D tentatively reads TRBD1 or TRBD2 (6 bases each). The J call may be in error: the DNA end matches TRBJ2-7 better. CDR1 is SGHTA, CDR2 FQGNSA, per germline. The CDR3 runs 14 residues. CDR3 sequence reads: CASSVVGGGNEQYF. CDR3 DNA sequence: TGTGCCAGCAGCGTAGTGGGGGGCGGGAACGAGCAGTACTTC.

V gene TRBV27 combines with J gene TRBJ2-3, with 10 bases matching TRBD2. The V gene's germline CDR1 is MNHEY and CDR2 SMNVEV (reference sequence). The CDR3 sequence is 16 residues long. V was clipped by 6 bases and J by 4 bases; unmatched bases: 10. The CDR3 coding sequence is TGTGCCAGCAGACCTAGCGGGAGTCTCGAATCAGATACGCAGTATTTT. Translated: CASRPSGSLESDTQYF.

The chain links TRBV20-1 to TRBJ1-2; D gene ambiguous. The CDR3 totals 14 residues. Trimming stripped 0 bases from V and 8 bases from J, with 16 bases between. The germline V gene encodes CDR1 DFQATT and CDR2 SNEGSKA (reference sequence). The CDR3 loop reads CSAREGRKGGGYTF. CDR3 DNA: TGCAGTGCTAGAGAAGGCAGGAAGGGTGGGGGCTACACCTTC.

The chain couples TRBV6-2 or TRBV6-3 to TRBJ2-4, with D perhaps given as TRBD1 or TRBD2 (6 bases each). The DNA end favors TRBJ2-7, so the J call may be wrong. Germline CDR1 reads MNHEY; CDR2 reads SVGEGT. The CDR3 extends over 16 amino acids. The CDR3 region is CASSSRGTGALNEQYF. CDR3 in DNA: TGTGCCAGCAGCTCTCGCGGCACGGGGGCTTTGAACGAGCAGTACTTC.

The V and J genes are TRBV20-1 and TRBJ1-1; 7 bases are shared with TRBD1. The CDR3 consists of 17 residues. V lost 1 base and J lost 2; bases outside the gene matches: 13. Germline CDR1 reads DFQATT; CDR2 reads SNEGSKA (reference sequence). The DNA for the CDR3 is TGCAGTGCTAGAGTCCCTCAAAGACAGGGTGGAAACACTGAAGCTTTCTTT. Translation: CSARVPQRQGGNTEAFF.

Points on this clonotype: An end of the junction does not agree with germline; a read error may underlie this. The V call is TRBV6-2 or TRBV6-3, the J call TRBJ2-4; weak D call: TRBD2 (5 bases). CDR3 length equals 13 residues. From germline, CDR1 is MNHEY and CDR2 SVGEGT. In nucleotides, the CDR3 is TGTGCCAGCAGGATTTTCCTGGGGAGCATTCGGTACTTC. This sequence encodes CASRIFLGSIRYF.

Notes on this clonotype: An end of the junction differs from the germline gene, which may be a read error. This chain joins TRBV29-1 and TRBJ2-1; 7 bases are a match to TRBD2. This CDR3 contains 15 residues. Germline V CDR1 and CDR2: SQVTM, ANQGSEA. CDR3 coding DNA: TGCAGCGTGCCTCCCTCTAGCGGAGGTTACAGTGAGCAGTTCTTC. Its translation is CSVPPSSGGYSEQFF.